Listed below are T cell receptor beta chains from one sample, sequenced in a study of blood T cell repertoires in COVID-19. Method: immunoSEQ multiplex PCR; TCRdb's copy keeps in-frame clones and lacks some. Among under 350,000 clones listed, just over 85% were seen once. The source material was PBMCs or T cells enriched from blood (not recorded which). Source of these receptors: a woman aged 40 to 50 with acute COVID-19. Both conserved end residues are part of each CDR3.

TRBV27	TRBJ2-7	CASASAGGSHEQYF
TRBV2	TRBJ1-6	CASDRDRDNSPLHF
TRBV12-2	TRBJ2-6	CASRLAVSRDSGLLLSSGANVLTF
TRBV18	TRBJ1-1	CASSRQGQVNTEAFF
TRBV28	TRBJ2-5	CAIHSGTGDGGTQYF
TRBV6-2/TRBV6-3	TRBJ2-7	CASSLGGEQYF
TRBV6-1	TRBJ1-1	CASSEAGRYAFF
TRBV11-2	TRBJ2-7	CASSLDGGGGSEQYF
TRBV27	TRBJ2-5	CASSGAGLAETQYF
TRBV3-1/TRBV3-2	TRBJ2-2	CASSQPLSLAGPGELFF